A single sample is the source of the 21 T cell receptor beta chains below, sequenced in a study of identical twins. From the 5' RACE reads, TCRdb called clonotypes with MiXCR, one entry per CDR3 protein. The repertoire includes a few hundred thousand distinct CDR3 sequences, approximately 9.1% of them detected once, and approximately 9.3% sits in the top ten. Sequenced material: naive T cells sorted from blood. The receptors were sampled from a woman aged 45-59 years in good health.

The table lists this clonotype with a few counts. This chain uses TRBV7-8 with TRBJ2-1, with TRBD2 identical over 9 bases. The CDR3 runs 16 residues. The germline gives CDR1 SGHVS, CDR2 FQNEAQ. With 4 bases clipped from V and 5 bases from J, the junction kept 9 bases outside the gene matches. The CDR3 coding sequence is TGTGCCAGCAGCTGGCGGACTAGCGCATTTCACAATGAGCAGTTCTTC. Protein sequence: CASSWRTSAFHNEQFF.

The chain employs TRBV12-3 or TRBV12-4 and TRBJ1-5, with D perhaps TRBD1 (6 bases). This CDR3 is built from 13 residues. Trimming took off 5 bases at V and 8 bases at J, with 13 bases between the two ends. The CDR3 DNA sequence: TGTGCCAGCAGTCGTACAGGGTTAAAGCCCCAGCATTTT. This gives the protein CASSRTGLKPQHF.

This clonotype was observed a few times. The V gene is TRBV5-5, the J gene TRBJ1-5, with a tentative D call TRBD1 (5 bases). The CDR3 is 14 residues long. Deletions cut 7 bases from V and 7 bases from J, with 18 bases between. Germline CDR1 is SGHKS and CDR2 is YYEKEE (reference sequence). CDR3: CASGHGGAMQPQHF. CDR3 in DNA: TGTGCCAGCGGCCATGGGGGTGCAATGCAGCCCCAGCATTTT.

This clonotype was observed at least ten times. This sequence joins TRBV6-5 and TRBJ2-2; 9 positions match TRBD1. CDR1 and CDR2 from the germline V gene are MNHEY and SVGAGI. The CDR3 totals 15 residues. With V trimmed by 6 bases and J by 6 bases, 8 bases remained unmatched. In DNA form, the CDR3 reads TGTGCCAGCAGCTATCTACAGGGGGCGGCCGGGGAGCTGTTTTTT. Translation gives CASSYLQGAAGELFF.

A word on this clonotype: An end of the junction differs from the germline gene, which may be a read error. CDR3 bases: TGTGCCAGCAGTTTAGGTGGGCAGGGGGGCACACTATCCTATGGCTACCCCTTC. Residues: CASSLGGQGGTLSYGYPF. The chain recombines TRBV27 with TRBJ1-2, with 7 bases that match TRBD1. Germline-derived CDR1 and CDR2 are MNHEY and SMNVEV (reference sequence). This CDR3 contains 18 residues.

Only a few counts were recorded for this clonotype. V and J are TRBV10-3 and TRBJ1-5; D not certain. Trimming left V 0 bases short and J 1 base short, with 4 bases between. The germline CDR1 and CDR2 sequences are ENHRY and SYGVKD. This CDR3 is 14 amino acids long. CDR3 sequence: CAISESGSNQPQHF. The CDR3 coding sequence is TGTGCCATCAGTGAGTCGGGGAGCAATCAGCCCCAGCATTTT.

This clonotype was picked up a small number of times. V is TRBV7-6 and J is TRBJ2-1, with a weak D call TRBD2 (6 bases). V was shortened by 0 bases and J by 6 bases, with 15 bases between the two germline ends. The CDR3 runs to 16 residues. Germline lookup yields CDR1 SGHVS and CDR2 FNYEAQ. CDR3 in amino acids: CASSLASTSIGNEQFF. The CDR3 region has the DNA TGTGCCAGCAGCTTAGCTAGTACTAGCATTGGCAATGAGCAGTTCTTC.

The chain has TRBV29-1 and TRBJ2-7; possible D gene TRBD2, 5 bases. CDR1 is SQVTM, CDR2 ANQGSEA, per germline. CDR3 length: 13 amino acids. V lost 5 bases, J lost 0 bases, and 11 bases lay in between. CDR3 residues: CSVFATNSYEQYF. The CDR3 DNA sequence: TGCAGCGTTTTCGCGACTAACTCCTACGAGCAGTACTTC.

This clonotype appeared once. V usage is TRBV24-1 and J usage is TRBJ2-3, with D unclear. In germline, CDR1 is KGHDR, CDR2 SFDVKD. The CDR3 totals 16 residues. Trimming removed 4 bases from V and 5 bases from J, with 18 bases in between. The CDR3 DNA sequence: TGTGCCACCAGTGACCCCGAAACGCCCCCGGGAGATACGCAGTATTTT. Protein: CATSDPETPPGDTQYF.

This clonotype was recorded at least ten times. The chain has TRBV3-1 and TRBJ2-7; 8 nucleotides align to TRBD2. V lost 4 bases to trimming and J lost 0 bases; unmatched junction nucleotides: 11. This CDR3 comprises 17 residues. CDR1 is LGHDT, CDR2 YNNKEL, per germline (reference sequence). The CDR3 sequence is CASSRPTGTRRSYEQYF. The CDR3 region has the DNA TGTGCCAGCAGCCGTCCTACCGGGACTAGGCGCTCCTACGAGCAGTACTTC.

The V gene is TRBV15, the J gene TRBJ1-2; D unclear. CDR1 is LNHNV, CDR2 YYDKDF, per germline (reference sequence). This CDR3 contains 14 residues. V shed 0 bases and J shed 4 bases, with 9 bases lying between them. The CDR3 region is CATSRDRATYGYTF. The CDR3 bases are TGTGCCACCAGCAGAGATCGTGCGACCTATGGCTACACCTTC.

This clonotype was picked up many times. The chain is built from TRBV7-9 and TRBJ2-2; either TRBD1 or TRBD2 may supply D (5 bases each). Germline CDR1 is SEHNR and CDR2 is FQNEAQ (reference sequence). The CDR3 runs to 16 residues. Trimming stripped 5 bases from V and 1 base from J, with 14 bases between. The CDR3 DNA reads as TGTGCCAGCAGCCATGCCTCGGGACGGAACACCGGGGAGCTGTTTTTT. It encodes CASSHASGRNTGELFF.

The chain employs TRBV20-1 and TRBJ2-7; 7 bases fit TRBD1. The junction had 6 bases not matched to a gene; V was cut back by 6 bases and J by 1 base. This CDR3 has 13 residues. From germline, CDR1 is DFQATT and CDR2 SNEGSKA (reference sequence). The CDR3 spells CSAKYRGSYEQYF. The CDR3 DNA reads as TGCAGTGCAAAATACAGGGGATCCTACGAGCAGTACTTC.

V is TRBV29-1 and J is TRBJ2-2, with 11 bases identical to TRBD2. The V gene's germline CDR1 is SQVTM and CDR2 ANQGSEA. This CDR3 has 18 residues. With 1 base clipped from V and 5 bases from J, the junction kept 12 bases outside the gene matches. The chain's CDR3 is CSVEGREGRLAGTGELFF. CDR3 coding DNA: TGCAGCGTTGAAGGGCGCGAGGGAAGACTAGCGGGAACCGGGGAGCTGTTTTTT.

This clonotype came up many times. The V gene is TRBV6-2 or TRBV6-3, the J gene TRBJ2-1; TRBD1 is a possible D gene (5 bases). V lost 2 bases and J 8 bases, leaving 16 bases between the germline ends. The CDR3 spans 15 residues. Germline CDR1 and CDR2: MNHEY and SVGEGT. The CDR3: CASSYGGVRGHEQFF. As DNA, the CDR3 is TGTGCCAGCAGTTACGGCGGTGTTAGGGGCCATGAGCAGTTCTTC.

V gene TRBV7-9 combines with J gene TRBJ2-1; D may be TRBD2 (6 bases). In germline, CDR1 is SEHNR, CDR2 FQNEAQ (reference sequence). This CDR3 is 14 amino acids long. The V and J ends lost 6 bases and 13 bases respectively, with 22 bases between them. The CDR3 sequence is CASSRDWTEGEQFF. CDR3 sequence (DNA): TGTGCCAGCAGTCGGGACTGGACTGAAGGTGAACAGTTCTTC.

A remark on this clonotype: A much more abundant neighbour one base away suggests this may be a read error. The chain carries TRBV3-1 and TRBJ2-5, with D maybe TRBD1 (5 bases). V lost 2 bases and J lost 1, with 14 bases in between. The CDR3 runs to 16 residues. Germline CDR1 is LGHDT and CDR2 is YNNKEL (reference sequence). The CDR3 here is CASSQNPAGIQETQYF. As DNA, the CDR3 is TGTGCCAGCAGCCAAAATCCGGCAGGGATCCAAGAGACCCAGTACTTC.

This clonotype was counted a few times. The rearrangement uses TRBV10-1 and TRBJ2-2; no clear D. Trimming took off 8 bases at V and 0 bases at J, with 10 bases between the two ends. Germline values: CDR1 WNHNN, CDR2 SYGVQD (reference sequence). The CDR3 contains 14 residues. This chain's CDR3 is CASEEPTNTGELFF. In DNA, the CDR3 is TGCGCCAGCGAGGAGCCCACGAACACCGGGGAGCTGTTTTTT.

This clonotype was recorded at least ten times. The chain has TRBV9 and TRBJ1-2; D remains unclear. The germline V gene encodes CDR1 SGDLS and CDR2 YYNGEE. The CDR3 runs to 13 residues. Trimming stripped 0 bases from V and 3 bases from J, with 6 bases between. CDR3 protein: CASSVEADYGYTF. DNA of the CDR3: TGTGCCAGCAGCGTAGAGGCAGACTATGGCTACACCTTC. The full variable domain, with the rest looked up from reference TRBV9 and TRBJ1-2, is DSGVTQTPKHLITATGQRVTLRCSPRSGDLSVYWYQQSLDQGLQFLIQYYNGEERAKGNILERFSAQQFPDLHSELNLSSLELGDSALYFCASSVEADYGYTFGSGTRLTVV.

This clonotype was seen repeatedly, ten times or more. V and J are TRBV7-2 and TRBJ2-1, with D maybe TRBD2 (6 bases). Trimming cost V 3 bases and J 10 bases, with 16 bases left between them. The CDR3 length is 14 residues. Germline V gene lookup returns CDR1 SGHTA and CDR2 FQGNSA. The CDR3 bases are TGTGCCAGCAGCTTGGCATCCCAGGAGGGGGAGCAGTTCTTC. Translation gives CASSLASQEGEQFF.

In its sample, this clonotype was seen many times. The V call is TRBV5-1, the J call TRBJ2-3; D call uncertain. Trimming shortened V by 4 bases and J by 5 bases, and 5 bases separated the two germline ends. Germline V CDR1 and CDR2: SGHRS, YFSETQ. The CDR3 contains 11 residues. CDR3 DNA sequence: TGCGCCAGCAGCAACGAAGATACGCAGTATTTT. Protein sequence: CASSNEDTQYF.